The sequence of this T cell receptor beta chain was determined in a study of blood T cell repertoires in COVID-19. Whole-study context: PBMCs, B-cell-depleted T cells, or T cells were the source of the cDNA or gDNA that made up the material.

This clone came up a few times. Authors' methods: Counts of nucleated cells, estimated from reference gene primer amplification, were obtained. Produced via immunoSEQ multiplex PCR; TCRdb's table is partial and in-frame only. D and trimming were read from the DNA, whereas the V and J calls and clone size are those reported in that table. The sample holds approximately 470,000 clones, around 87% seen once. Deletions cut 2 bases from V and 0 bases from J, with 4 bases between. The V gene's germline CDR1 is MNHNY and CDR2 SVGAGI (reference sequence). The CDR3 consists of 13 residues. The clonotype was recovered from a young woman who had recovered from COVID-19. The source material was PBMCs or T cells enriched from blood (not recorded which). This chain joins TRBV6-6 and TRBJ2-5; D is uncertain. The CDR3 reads CASSYQYQETQYF. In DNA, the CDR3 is TGTGCCAGCAGTTACCAGTACCAAGAGACCCAGTACTTC.